This T cell receptor (beta chain) derives from a study of cytomegalovirus exposure and HLA in healthy donors. TCRdb keeps only in-frame clones here, not all; method: immunoSEQ multiplex PCR. Of 200,000 to 250,000 clones listed, 80% to 90% were seen once; the top ten hold 2% to 3%. The CDR3 totals 15 residues. The V and J ends lost 1 base and 1 base respectively, with 10 bases between them. Germline CDR1 is MNHNY and CDR2 is SVGAGI (reference sequence). The material sequenced was PBMCs. This rearrangement joins TRBV6-6 to TRBJ1-2, with D perhaps TRBD1 (5 bases). This sequence originates from a man aged 18 to 29 in good health and CMV-seronegative. The CDR3 reads CASSYFRGGNYGYTF. The CDR3 nucleotides are TGTGCCAGCAGTTACTTTCGCGGGGGTAACTATGGCTACACCTTC.